This T cell receptor (beta chain) was recovered during a study of T cells expressing NK-cell markers. Looking at the study overall: Seven donors tested HCMV-seropositive and one tested seronegative among the eight sequenced.

Study-wide findings and caveats: Top CD8+ clonotypes included the dominant CD3+CD56+NKG2C+ clonotypes in 6 or 7 donors. There were a few donors in whom these clonotypes also led the CD3+CD56-NKG2C+ fraction.

Concerning this clonotype: The antigen is not known.

The CDR3 consists of 16 residues. Germline CDR1 SGHRS, CDR2 YFSETQ. Production of TCR beta cDNA relied on 5'RACE template switching with UMIs. From the 5' RACE reads, TCRdb lists one entry per CDR3 protein and no DNA. This table lists around 550,000 distinct CDR3 sequences. This clonotype was obtained from a man in his late teens or twenties in good health. The sample comprised blood T cells: a sorted CD56 or NKG2C T cell subset, CD4+ or CD8+ T cells, or bulk PBMC T cells (not recorded which). The rearrangement links TRBV5-1 to TRBJ2-3; TCRdb returns TRBD2, unconfirmable since there is no DNA. The CDR3 spells CASSLDWASGTDTQYF.